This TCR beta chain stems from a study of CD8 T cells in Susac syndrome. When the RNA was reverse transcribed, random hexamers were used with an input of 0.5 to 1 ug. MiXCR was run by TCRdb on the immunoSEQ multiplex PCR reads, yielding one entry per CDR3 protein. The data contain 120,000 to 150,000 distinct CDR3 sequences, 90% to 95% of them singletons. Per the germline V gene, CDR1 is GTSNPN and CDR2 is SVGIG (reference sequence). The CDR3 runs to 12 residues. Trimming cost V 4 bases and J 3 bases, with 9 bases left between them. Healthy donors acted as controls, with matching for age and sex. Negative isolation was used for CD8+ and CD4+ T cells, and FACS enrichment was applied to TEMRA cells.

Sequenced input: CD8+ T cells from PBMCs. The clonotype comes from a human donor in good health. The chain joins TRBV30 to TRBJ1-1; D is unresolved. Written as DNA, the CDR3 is TGTGCCTGGAACTCCGGGTACACTGAAGCTTTCTTT. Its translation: CAWNSGYTEAFF. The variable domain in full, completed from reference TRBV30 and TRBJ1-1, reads SQTIHQWPATLVQPVGSPLSLECTVEGTSNPNLYWYRQAAGRGLQLLFYSVGIGQISSEVPQNLSASRPQDRQFILSSKKLLLSDSGFYLCAWNSGYTEAFFGQGTRLTVV.